This is a list of T cell receptor beta chains from one sample in a study of T cells in Graves' hyperthyroidism and ophthalmopathy. TCRdb itself ran the multiplex PCR reads through MiXCR, one entry per CDR3 protein. This sample has under 200,000 distinct CDR3 sequences, with about 9.4% found just once. The sample was blood. The receptor set was obtained from a woman younger than 30 with Graves' hyperthyroidism that later progressed to Graves' ophthalmopathy. The CDR3 runs from the conserved cysteine through the conserved F or W. Fields, in order: V gene, clone size, D gene, J gene, CDR3 length, CDR3 DNA, CDR3 protein. The D gene is left open where the match is weak. Some rows have no size entry. The others give once, few or many, or a class for an expanded clone.

V: TRBV5-1
size: many
D: NA
J: TRBJ1-1
length: 14
DNA: TGCGCCAGCAGCTCAAAAACGGGGAACACTGAAGCTTTCTTT
CDR3: CASSSKTGNTEAFF

V: TRBV18
size: NA
D: NA
J: TRBJ2-7
length: 12
DNA: TGTGCCAGCTCCCCCAGCTCCGACGAGCAGTACTTC
CDR3: CASSPSSDEQYF

V: TRBV19
size: many
D: TRBD2
J: TRBJ2-3
length: 16
DNA: TGTGCCAGTCGGACTAGCGGGGGGAGACGCACAGATACGCAGTATTTT
CDR3: CASRTSGGRRTDTQYF

V: TRBV9
size: NA
D: NA
J: TRBJ2-5
length: 13
DNA: TGTGCCAGCAGCGTAGTTACAGAAGAGACCCAGTACTTC
CDR3: CASSVVTEETQYF

V: TRBV7-2
size: many
D: NA
J: TRBJ2-5
length: 14
DNA: TGTGCCAGCAGCTTAGCTATAGGTGGAGAGACCCAGTACTTC
CDR3: CASSLAIGGETQYF

V: TRBV7-9
size: many
D: TRBD1
J: TRBJ2-3
length: 14
DNA: TGTGCCAGCGTAGGGGGCTTTAGCACAGATACGCAGTATTTT
CDR3: CASVGGFSTDTQYF

V: TRBV15
size: NA
D: TRBD1
J: TRBJ1-4
length: 16
DNA: TGTGCCACCAGCAGAGGTCGGGAGGGGGCTGGAGCAAAACTGTTTTTT
CDR3: CATSRGREGAGAKLFF

V: TRBV20-1
size: many
D: TRBD2
J: TRBJ2-5
length: 14
DNA: TGCAGTGCCCCCGGGGGGTCGTACCAAGAGACCCAGTACTTC
CDR3: CSAPGGSYQETQYF

V: TRBV6-1
size: many
D: TRBD1
J: TRBJ2-3
length: 14
DNA: TGTGCCAGCAGGCTACAGGGGGCAAGTTCAACGCAGTATTTT
CDR3: CASRLQGASSTQYF

V: TRBV28
size: many
D: NA
J: TRBJ2-5
length: 14
DNA: TGTGCCAGCAGCACGGGACCCACGAGGGAGACCCAGTACTTC
CDR3: CASSTGPTRETQYF

V: TRBV18
size: many
D: NA
J: TRBJ1-2
length: 14
DNA: TGTGCCAGCTCACCAGTGGAGGGGACATATGGCTACACCTTC
CDR3: CASSPVEGTYGYTF

V: TRBV12-3/TRBV12-4
size: many
D: NA
J: TRBJ2-6
length: 18
DNA: TGTGCCAGCAGTTTAGATTCCTCCTCTTTTCTGGAGGCCAACGTCCTGACTTTC
CDR3: CASSLDSSSFLEANVLTF

V: TRBV12-3/TRBV12-4
size: many
D: NA
J: TRBJ1-5
length: 17
DNA: TGTGCCAGCAACCGACAGAGAGACTCGGTTAGCAATCAGCCCCAGCATTTT
CDR3: CASNRQRDSVSNQPQHF

V: TRBV19
size: few
D: TRBD2
J: TRBJ2-2
length: 16
DNA: TGTGCCAGTAGTCCCTCTAGCGGGAGTAACACCGGGGAGCTGTTTTTT
CDR3: CASSPSSGSNTGELFF

V: TRBV20-1
size: many
D: NA
J: TRBJ1-1
length: 16
DNA: TGCAGTGCTAGAGATAAACGGGGTTCCAAGAACACTGAAGCTTTCTTT
CDR3: CSARDKRGSKNTEAFF

V: TRBV13
size: many
D: TRBD1
J: TRBJ1-3
length: 14
DNA: TGTGCCAGCAGCGCCTGGACAGGGGGAAACACCATATATTTT
CDR3: CASSAWTGGNTIYF

V: TRBV6-2/TRBV6-3
size: many
D: NA
J: TRBJ2-7
length: 13
DNA: TGTGCCAGCAGTTACCACGGAACCTACGAGCAGTACTTC
CDR3: CASSYHGTYEQYF

V: TRBV12-3/TRBV12-4
size: many
D: NA
J: TRBJ2-5
length: 16
DNA: TGTGCCAGCCGGCCGGGTCTATGGGACTTCCAAGAGCCCCAGTACTTC
CDR3: CASRPGLWDFQEPQYF

V: TRBV12-3/TRBV12-4
size: many
D: TRBD1
J: TRBJ2-7
length: 14
DNA: TGTGCCAGCAGAGGCCCGGGACAGCCCCACGAGCAGTACTTC
CDR3: CASRGPGQPHEQYF

V: TRBV12-3/TRBV12-4
size: NA
D: TRBD1
J: TRBJ1-1
length: 13
DNA: TGTGCCAGCAGTGACAGGGGTGGCACTGAAGCTTTCTTT
CDR3: CASSDRGGTEAFF

V: TRBV29-1
size: many
D: NA
J: TRBJ2-3
length: 11
DNA: TGCAGCGTTGCGTGGTCAGATACGCAGTATTTT
CDR3: CSVAWSDTQYF

V: TRBV12-3/TRBV12-4
size: many
D: TRBD1
J: TRBJ1-2
length: 16
DNA: TGTGCCAGCAGTTTAGCCGGGACAGGGGGGAACTATGGCTACACCTTC
CDR3: CASSLAGTGGNYGYTF

V: TRBV12-3/TRBV12-4
size: many
D: TRBD1
J: TRBJ1-6
length: 16
DNA: TGTGCCAGCAGTTCTACCCGGGACAGAGGGAATTCACCCCTCCACTTT
CDR3: CASSSTRDRGNSPLHF

V: TRBV3-1
size: many
D: NA
J: TRBJ2-2
length: 13
DNA: TGTGCCAGCAGCCAAGAAACCGCCGGGGAGCTGTTTTTT
CDR3: CASSQETAGELFF

V: TRBV3-1
size: many
D: TRBD2
J: TRBJ2-5
length: 14
DNA: TGTGCCAGCAGCCTAGCGGGGGGGAAAGAGACCCAGTACTTC
CDR3: CASSLAGGKETQYF

V: TRBV3-1
size: few
D: NA
J: TRBJ1-3
length: 16
DNA: TGTGCCAGCAGCCAAGATTGGGGAGGGTCTGGAAACACCATATATTTT
CDR3: CASSQDWGGSGNTIYF

V: TRBV20-1
size: many
D: TRBD1
J: TRBJ2-7
length: 15
DNA: TGCAGTGCTAGAGGGGAGGCAGGGGGCCTCTACGAGCAGTACTTC
CDR3: CSARGEAGGLYEQYF

V: TRBV5-6
size: NA
D: NA
J: TRBJ1-4
length: 13
DNA: TGTGCCAGCAGCTTGTGGGGTAATGAAAAACTGTTTTTT
CDR3: CASSLWGNEKLFF

V: TRBV29-1
size: many
D: TRBD1
J: TRBJ2-2
length: 15
DNA: TGCAGCGTTCAAAGAGGGACAGGGGACACCGGGGAGCTGTTTTTT
CDR3: CSVQRGTGDTGELFF

V: TRBV7-9
size: many
D: TRBD2
J: TRBJ2-1
length: 14
DNA: TGTGCCACAATTCTAGCGGGAGGGTTTGGTGAGCAGTTCTTC
CDR3: CATILAGGFGEQFF

V: TRBV5-6
size: few
D: NA
J: TRBJ2-7
length: 14
DNA: TGTGCCAGCAGCCCACTTCGCGGAAGGTACGAGCAGTACTTC
CDR3: CASSPLRGRYEQYF

V: TRBV13
size: NA
D: NA
J: TRBJ2-7
length: 13
DNA: TGTGCCAGCAGCTCCCGACTAGCCTACGAGCAGTACTTC
CDR3: CASSSRLAYEQYF

V: TRBV19
size: many
D: TRBD1
J: TRBJ2-1
length: 16
DNA: TGTGCCAGTAGTCCATACAGGGGTTCTCTTTACAATGAGCAGTTCTTC
CDR3: CASSPYRGSLYNEQFF

V: TRBV20-1
size: few
D: TRBD2
J: TRBJ2-1
length: 16
DNA: TGCAGTGCCACTAGCCCTACTAGCGGGATGGCTAATGAGCAGTTCTTC
CDR3: CSATSPTSGMANEQFF

V: TRBV10-3
size: many
D: NA
J: TRBJ2-4
length: 12
DNA: TGTGCCATCAGGGATGGGGAAAACATTCAGTACTTC
CDR3: CAIRDGENIQYF

V: TRBV3-1
size: many
D: NA
J: TRBJ2-5
length: 15
DNA: TGTGCCAGCAGCCAAGGGGGGTCCTCCCAAGAGACCCAGTACTTC
CDR3: CASSQGGSSQETQYF

V: TRBV28
size: NA
D: NA
J: TRBJ1-2
length: 12
DNA: TGTGCCAGCAGTTTGGGGGTGTATGGCTACACCTTC
CDR3: CASSLGVYGYTF

V: TRBV9
size: few
D: TRBD1
J: TRBJ2-6
length: 16
DNA: TGTGCCAGCAGCGCCCGGGACAGCTCTGGGGCCAACGTCCTGACTTTC
CDR3: CASSARDSSGANVLTF

V: TRBV20-1
size: many
D: NA
J: TRBJ2-5
length: 14
DNA: TGCAGTGCTAGGCCCGCACGGGGACAAGAGACCCAGTACTTC
CDR3: CSARPARGQETQYF

V: TRBV29-1
size: many
D: NA
J: TRBJ2-5
length: 13
DNA: TGCAGCGTCCGAAGGGGTCGACAAGAGACCCAGTACTTC
CDR3: CSVRRGRQETQYF

V: TRBV12-5
size: many
D: NA
J: TRBJ2-7
length: 12
DNA: TGTGCTAGTGGTTTGGATTTATACGAGCAGTACTTC
CDR3: CASGLDLYEQYF

V: TRBV12-3/TRBV12-4
size: many
D: NA
J: TRBJ1-6
length: 16
DNA: TGTGCCAGCAGTTTAGCGACCGGGACCACCAATTCACCCCTCCACTTT
CDR3: CASSLATGTTNSPLHF

V: TRBV20-1
size: many
D: NA
J: TRBJ1-1
length: 12
DNA: TGCAGTGCGTCGGCGGTAAACACTGAAGCTTTCTTT
CDR3: CSASAVNTEAFF